The 31 T cell receptor beta chains reported below all come from one sample, sequenced in a study of blood T cell repertoires in COVID-19. Some clones are missing from TCRdb's copy, which holds only in-frame ones; the method was immunoSEQ multiplex PCR. Found here are about 130,000 clones, under 85% of them singletons; the top ten hold about 18%. Source material: PBMCs or T cells enriched from blood (not recorded which). These receptors originate from a man aged 25-45 years who had recovered from COVID-19.

The V gene is TRBV5-4, the J gene TRBJ2-2; D unclear. Looked up from germline, CDR1 is SGHNT and CDR2 is YYREEE (reference sequence). The CDR3 has 15 residues. V shed 0 bases and J shed 0 bases, with 6 bases lying between them. CDR3 DNA sequence: TGTGCCAGCAGCTTGGACAGACCGAACACCGGGGAGCTGTTTTTT. Translated: CASSLDRPNTGELFF.

This chain links TRBV12-3 or TRBV12-4 with TRBJ2-1; D uncertain. The V end lost 3 bases, the J end lost 5 bases, and 8 bases lay between the germline ends. This CDR3 contains 13 residues. CDR3 sequence: CASSLTQHNEQFF. Here the CDR3 DNA reads TGTGCCAGCAGTTTGACACAGCACAATGAGCAGTTCTTC.

This clone was seen more than once but under ten times. V usage is TRBV24-1 and J usage is TRBJ1-2; the match to TRBD1 covers 12 bases. The ends lost 4 bases at V and 7 bases at J; junction bases unmatched: 6. CDR3 size: 15 residues. Germline-derived CDR1 and CDR2 are KGHDR and SFDVKD. The chain's CDR3 is CATSDPGQGASGYTF. CDR3 DNA sequence: TGTGCCACCAGTGACCCGGGACAGGGGGCTTCTGGCTACACCTTC.

The rearrangement joins TRBV4-1 to TRBJ2-1; 10 positions match TRBD1. The trim removed 3 bases at V and 8 bases at J, leaving 7 bases unmatched. Germline loops: CDR1 MGHRA, CDR2 YSYEKL. The CDR3 runs 15 residues. CDR3 protein: CASSHPTGGTDEQFF. For the CDR3, the DNA is TGCGCCAGCAGCCATCCGACAGGGGGCACGGATGAGCAGTTCTTC.

V and J are TRBV27 and TRBJ2-1; a weak D match, TRBD1 (6 bases). CDR1 and CDR2 (germline): MNHEY, SMNVEV (reference sequence). Trimming took 5 bases from V and 6 from J, leaving 17 bases between them. The CDR3 covers 15 residues. The CDR3 region has the DNA TGTGCCAGCAGTGACAGGTCCAGTGGTGGCAATGAGCAGTTCTTC. It yields the protein CASSDRSSGGNEQFF.

The rearrangement links TRBV5-6 to TRBJ2-3; TRBD2 matches at 10 bases. The CDR3 sequence is 14 residues long. Germline CDR1 and CDR2: SGHDT and YYEEEE. V dropped 5 bases and J dropped 7; count of bases not matched to a gene: 7. In DNA form, the CDR3 reads TGTGCCAGCAGTTCGGGACTAGCGCGTCATACGCAGTATTTT. Its protein product is CASSSGLARHTQYF. The full variable domain, in which reference TRBV5-6 and TRBJ2-3 provide the parts outside the CDR3, is DAGVTQSPTHLIKTRGQQVTLRCSPKSGHDTVSWYQQALGQGPQFIFQYYEEEERQRGNFPDRFSGHQFPNYSSELNVNALLLGDSALYLCASSSGLARHTQYFGPGTRLTVL.

The CDR3 here is CASSQEGTASGNTIYF. The CDR3 DNA is TGCGCCAGCAGCCAAGAAGGGACAGCATCTGGAAACACCATATATTTT. V and J are TRBV4-1 and TRBJ1-3; 7 bases are a match to TRBD1. CDR1 is MGHRA and CDR2 is YSYEKL in the germline V gene. The junction had 3 bases not matched to a gene; V was cut back by 0 bases and J by 1 base. CDR3 length: 16 amino acids.

The chain recombines TRBV12-5 with TRBJ1-6, with 7 bases identical to TRBD1. CDR1 and CDR2 from the germline V gene are LGHNT and FRNRAP. Germline trimming cut 3 bases from V and 2 bases from J; bases unmatched to any gene: 13. The CDR3 spans 19 residues. CDR3 nucleotides: TGTGCTAGTGGTTTCTTCCTAGGGGGCGGGAAGCCCTATAATTCACCCCTCCACTTT. Its protein product is CASGFFLGGGKPYNSPLHF. Using reference TRBV12-5 and TRBJ1-6 for the parts outside the CDR3, the full variable domain is DARVTQTPRHKVTEMGQEVTMRCQPILGHNTVFWYRQTMMQGLELLAYFRNRAPLDDSGMPKDRFSAEMPDATLATLKIQPSEPRDSAVYFCASGFFLGGGKPYNSPLHFGNGTRLTVT.

The genes are TRBV27 and TRBJ2-7, with 8 nucleotides matching TRBD2. There are 11 residues in the CDR3. The trim removed 7 bases at V and 7 bases at J, leaving 3 bases unmatched. Germline V gene data show CDR1 as MNHEY and CDR2 as SMNVEV (reference sequence). This chain's CDR3 is CASKGTSEQYF. DNA of the CDR3: TGTGCCAGCAAGGGGACTAGTGAGCAGTACTTC.

The chain is built from TRBV19 and TRBJ1-2; D ambiguous. CDR1 LNHDA and CDR2 SQIVND come from the germline V gene (reference sequence). V lost 11 bases to trimming and J lost 3 bases, with 10 bases between them. CDR3 length: 11 residues. The CDR3 loop is CALDGDYGYTF. The CDR3 DNA is TGTGCCCTCGACGGAGACTATGGCTACACCTTC.

The V gene is TRBV2, the J gene TRBJ2-2; D is possibly TRBD1 (5 bases). The CDR3 runs to 13 residues. V was shortened by 9 bases and J by 4 bases, with 12 bases between the two germline ends. In germline, CDR1 is SNHLY, CDR2 FYNNEI. CDR3 sequence reads: CASRTLITGELFF. DNA for the CDR3: TGTGCCAGTAGGACACTTATCACCGGGGAGCTGTTTTTT.

This chain joins TRBV25-1 and TRBJ1-3, with 9 bases fitting TRBD1. The CDR3 covers 14 residues. With V trimmed by 6 bases and J by 8 bases, 8 bases remained unmatched. CDR1 is MGHDK, CDR2 SYGVNS, per germline. CDR3 loop: CASSDTGGADTIYF. The CDR3, as DNA: TGTGCCAGCAGCGACACAGGGGGCGCGGACACCATATATTTT.

This clone has more than one count but fewer than ten. This chain connects TRBV5-4 to TRBJ2-7; TRBD2 matches 7 bases. The germline gives CDR1 SGHNT, CDR2 YYREEE (reference sequence). The CDR3 contains 14 residues. V shed 4 bases, J shed 1 base, and the junction held 5 bases outside the gene matches. In DNA form, the CDR3 reads TGTGCCAGCAGCGTGGGACTAACGTCCTACGAGCAGTACTTC. Translating it yields CASSVGLTSYEQYF. Full variable domain (outside the CDR3, taken from reference TRBV5-4 and TRBJ2-7): ETGVTQSPTHLIKTRGQQVTLRCSSQSGHNTVSWYQQALGQGPQFIFQYYREEENGRGNFPPRFSGLQFPNYSSELNVNALELDDSALYLCASSVGLTSYEQYFGPGTRLTVT.

The chain is built from TRBV3-1 (or the pseudogene TRBV3-2) and TRBJ2-7; 7 nucleotides agree with TRBD1. Germline CDR1 LGHDT, CDR2 YNNKEL (reference sequence). The ends lost 2 bases at V and 6 bases at J; junction bases unmatched: 10. CDR3 length: 15 amino acids. The CDR3 nucleotides read TGTGCCAGCAGCCAATGGATATCGGGACAGCCCGAGCAGTACTTC. It translates to CASSQWISGQPEQYF.

The gene calls are TRBV27 and TRBJ2-3; possible D gene TRBD1, 6 bases. Germline CDR1 and CDR2: MNHEY and SMNVEV (reference sequence). The CDR3 is made up of 13 amino acids. The CDR3 protein is CASRGRGTDTQYF. DNA of the CDR3: TGTGCTAGCCGGGGCAGGGGAACAGATACGCAGTATTTT.

CDR3 region: CASSVGTSGQQFF. The CDR3 nucleotides read TGTGCCAGCAGCGTAGGGACTAGCGGGCAGCAGTTCTTC. The V call is TRBV9, the J call TRBJ2-1, with 11 bases matching TRBD2. In germline, CDR1 is SGDLS, CDR2 YYNGEE. J gave up 11 bases and V 0 bases, and 1 base lay outside the gene matches. The CDR3 runs 13 residues.

This clone occurred a few times. The chain combines TRBV5-8 with TRBJ1-1; possibly TRBD1 for D (5 bases). The V end was cut by 3 bases, the J end by 12 bases, with 15 bases between. The CDR3 runs to 12 residues. The germline gives CDR1 SGHTS, CDR2 YDEGEE. The CDR3 spells CASSYQGPWTFF. Written as DNA, the CDR3 is TGTGCCAGCAGCTACCAGGGTCCATGGACTTTCTTT. The variable domain in full, with the rest retrieved from reference TRBV5-8 and TRBJ1-1, is EAGVTQSPTHLIKTRGQQATLRCSPISGHTSVYWYQQALGLGLQFLLWYDEGEERNRGNFPPRFSGRQFPNYSSELNVNALELEDSALYLCASSYQGPWTFFGQGTRLTVV.

The rearrangement links TRBV7-9 to TRBJ1-1, with TRBD1 identical over 7 bases. This CDR3 region has 15 residues. Germline V gives CDR1 SEHNR, CDR2 FQNEAQ (reference sequence). V lost 3 bases to trimming and J lost 0 bases; unmatched junction nucleotides: 4. The CDR3 coding sequence is TGTGCCAGCAGCTTTCCGGGACAGATGAACACTGAAGCTTTCTTT. This translates into CASSFPGQMNTEAFF.

This chain joins TRBV7-3 and TRBJ2-1, with D tentatively TRBD2 (5 bases). The V end was cut by 0 bases, the J end by 8 bases, with 11 bases between. In germline, CDR1 is SGHTA, CDR2 FQGTGA. CDR3 length equals 14 residues. CDR3 loop: CASSLTHGMHEQFF. The CDR3 DNA follows: TGTGCCAGCAGCTTAACTCACGGGATGCATGAGCAGTTCTTC.

This clone has only a few counts. CDR3 bases: TGTGCCAGCAGTCGACTAGCGGGAACCTACGAGCAGTACTTC. It translates to CASSRLAGTYEQYF. The chain employs TRBV2 and TRBJ2-7; 11 bases are a match to TRBD2. The germline gives CDR1 SNHLY, CDR2 FYNNEI. Trimming cost V 5 bases and J 2 bases; bases outside gene matches: 2. The CDR3 loop spans 14 amino acids.

The J gene is TRBJ1-1, the V gene TRBV10-1; TRBD1 matches at 9 bases. This CDR3 has 14 residues. The junction had 6 bases not matched to a gene; V was cut back by 6 bases and J by 4 bases. Per germline, CDR1 WNHNN and CDR2 SYGVQD (reference sequence). The CDR3 reads CASSKTGGPTEAFF. The CDR3 DNA reads as TGCGCCAGCAGCAAGACAGGGGGGCCCACTGAAGCTTTCTTT.

The rearrangement links TRBV6-5 to TRBJ1-2, with 7 bases matching TRBD1. The trim removed 5 bases at V and 8 bases at J, leaving 8 bases unmatched. CDR1 MNHEY and CDR2 SVGAGI come from the germline V gene. There are 13 residues in the CDR3. This CDR3 reads CASSKTGQRGYTF. The CDR3 bases are TGTGCCAGCAGTAAGACGGGACAGAGGGGCTACACCTTC.

The chain employs TRBV19 and TRBJ2-3; 12 nucleotides agree with TRBD2. The germline V gene encodes CDR1 LNHDA and CDR2 SQIVND (reference sequence). V shed 5 bases and J 14 bases; nucleotides not matched to a gene: 11. The CDR3 length is 14 residues. The CDR3 is CASSPILAGGPPYF. CDR3 nucleotide sequence: TGTGCCAGTAGTCCCATACTAGCGGGGGGCCCGCCGTATTTT.

The CDR3 coding sequence is TGTGCCAGCAGCCAGGAGACTAGCCTCGACACAGATACGCAGTATTTT. It yields the protein CASSQETSLDTDTQYF. This rearrangement joins TRBV4-2 to TRBJ2-3; TRBD2 aligns across 7 bases. Looked up from germline, CDR1 is LGHNA and CDR2 is YNFKEQ. V gave up 3 bases and J gave up 2 bases; unmatched junction bases: 8. The CDR3 is made up of 16 amino acids.

The chain carries TRBV7-2 and TRBJ2-5; D may be TRBD1 (7 bases). The germline gives CDR1 SGHTA, CDR2 FQGNSA. This CDR3 has 16 residues. V was shortened by 5 bases and J by 4 bases, with 20 bases between the two germline ends. CDR3 residues: CASSLYRGLALETQYF. The CDR3 coding sequence is TGTGCCAGCAGCCTTTACAGGGGCCTAGCGTTAGAGACCCAGTACTTC.

V and J are TRBV5-5 and TRBJ2-1; D unclear. V lost 1 base and J lost 6, with 17 bases in between. Per the germline V gene, CDR1 is SGHKS and CDR2 is YYEKEE (reference sequence). The CDR3 is made up of 16 amino acids. The CDR3: CASSLMQVPPINEQFF. In DNA form, the CDR3 reads TGTGCCAGCAGCTTGATGCAGGTCCCCCCCATCAATGAGCAGTTCTTC.

The chain joins TRBV4-1 to TRBJ1-2, with D unclear. Germline CDR1 and CDR2: MGHRA and YSYEKL. The V end was cut by 6 bases, the J end by 3 bases, with 11 bases between. This CDR3 comprises 13 residues. CDR3 amino acids: CASSYGKHYGYTF. Here the CDR3 DNA reads TGCGCCAGCAGTTACGGGAAACACTATGGCTACACCTTC.

The genes are TRBV29-1 and TRBJ1-3; possibly TRBD1 for D (6 bases). The germline CDR1 and CDR2 sequences are SQVTM and ANQGSEA. The ends were cut back, 5 bases at V and 2 bases at J, with 10 bases in the middle. The CDR3 totals 13 residues. The CDR3: CSVSGTTGNTIYF. The CDR3 DNA follows: TGCAGCGTTTCAGGGACAACTGGAAACACCATATATTTT.

This chain links TRBV5-1 with TRBJ1-1; unclear D gene. V was trimmed by 4 bases and J by 0 bases, leaving 13 bases between them. The CDR3 extends over 15 amino acids. CDR1 and CDR2 from the germline V gene are SGHRS and YFSETQ. This chain's CDR3 is CASSKTEPMNTEAFF. CDR3 nucleotides: TGCGCCAGCAGCAAAACAGAGCCCATGAACACTGAAGCTTTCTTT.

CDR3 DNA: TGCGCCAGCACCGATACTAGGGCAAACACCGGGGAGCTGTTTTTT. As protein: CASTDTRANTGELFF. The chain employs TRBV10-2 and TRBJ2-2, with D tentatively TRBD2 (5 bases). The CDR3 extends over 15 amino acids. V lost 7 bases and J lost 2, with 14 bases in between. Per the germline V gene, CDR1 is WSHSY and CDR2 is SAAADI.

CDR3 sequence reads: CASSPLAGAGYNEQFF. CDR3 DNA: TGTGCCAGCAGCCCGTTAGCGGGAGCGGGGTACAATGAGCAGTTCTTC. The chain couples TRBV7-9 to TRBJ2-1, with 9 nucleotides matching TRBD2. V was clipped by 5 bases and J by 4 bases; unmatched bases: 9. Per the germline V gene, CDR1 is SEHNR and CDR2 is FQNEAQ (reference sequence). The length of the CDR3 is 16 residues. Full variable domain (missing parts from reference TRBV7-9 and TRBJ2-1): DTGVSQNPRHKITKRGQNVTFRCDPISEHNRLYWYRQTLGQGPEFLTYFQNEAQLEKSRLLSDRFSAERPKGSFSTLEIQRTEQGDSAMYLCASSPLAGAGYNEQFFGPGTRLTVL.